Listed below are T cell receptor beta chains from one sample, sequenced in a study of shared clonotypes between healthy human individuals. The method was immunoSEQ multiplex PCR; TCRdb's version includes in-frame clones alone and lacks a portion of them. In the table there are around 510,000 clones, roughly four fifths of which are singletons. The sample was PBMCs. The receptors originated from a woman between 40 and 50 years old in good health. Some clones in this sample may be carry-over from other donors' samples. The CDR3 runs from the conserved cysteine through the conserved F or W. A D gene is named only where the DNA matches it firmly. Rows give clone size only sometimes, using once, few, many, or a class for an expanded clone.

>TRBV11-1|NA|NA|TRBJ1-1
CASSLRNPDTEAFF
TGTGCCAGCAGCTTACGGAATCCTGACACTGAAGCTTTCTTT
>TRBV7-2|once|NA|TRBJ2-3
CASSPQTPTDTQYF
TGTGCCAGCAGCCCTCAGACCCCCACAGATACGCAGTATTTT
>TRBV5-1|NA|NA|TRBJ2-5
CASNEDTQETQYF
TGCGCCAGCAATGAGGACACTCAAGAGACCCAGTACTTC
>TRBV20-1|NA|NA|TRBJ2-3
CSAGTDTQYF
TGCAGTGCCGGGACAGATACGCAGTATTTT
>TRBV7-2|NA|NA|TRBJ1-4
CASSLGGLNEKLFF
TGTGCCAGCAGCTTAGGGGGGTTAAATGAAAAACTGTTTTTT
>TRBV19|NA|TRBD1|TRBJ2-4
CASSQNPGQGKNIQYF
TGTGCCAGTAGCCAAAACCCGGGACAGGGAAAAAACATTCAGTACTTC
>TRBV6-5|NA|NA|TRBJ2-3
CASWGRGTDTQYF
TGTGCCTCGTGGGGGCGAGGGACAGATACGCAGTATTTT
>TRBV2|NA|NA|TRBJ1-1
CASSKANTEAFF
TGTGCCAGTAGCAAGGCGAACACTGAAGCTTTCTTT
>TRBV18|NA|NA|TRBJ2-1
CASSWTNIYNEQFF
TGTGCCAGCTCATGGACCAACATATACAATGAGCAGTTCTTC
>TRBV5-4|NA|NA|TRBJ1-2
CASTRRGGQSGYTF
TGTGCCAGCACCCGGAGGGGGGGACAATCCGGCTACACCTTC
>TRBV25-1|once|NA|TRBJ1-2
CASRSSYSYGYTF
TGTGCCAGCAGGAGCAGTTACAGCTATGGCTACACCTTC
>TRBV5-1|NA|NA|TRBJ1-5
CASSLEGHQPQHF
TGCGCCAGCAGCTTGGAGGGCCATCAGCCCCAGCATTTT
>TRBV28|NA|NA|TRBJ1-2
CASSLKAEYGYTF
TGTGCCAGCAGTTTAAAGGCCGAGTATGGCTACACCTTC
>TRBV7-2|NA|NA|TRBJ2-3
CASRVAFTDTQYF
TGTGCCAGCAGAGTAGCGTTTACAGATACGCAGTATTTT
>TRBV7-3|NA|TRBD2|TRBJ2-1
CASSPGTMNEQFF
TGTGCCAGCAGCCCTGGGACTATGAATGAGCAGTTCTTC
>TRBV4-1|NA|TRBD2|TRBJ2-1
CASSQAPGTSGSGFF
TGCGCCAGCAGCCAAGCCCCCGGGACTAGCGGGAGTGGTTTCTTC
>TRBV28|NA|NA|TRBJ1-5
CASSPGGEGQPQHF
TGTGCCAGCAGCCCGGGAGGTGAGGGCCAGCCCCAGCATTTT
>TRBV2|NA|NA|TRBJ2-7
CASRGLNEQYF
TGTGCCAGCAGGGGTCTGAACGAGCAGTACTTC